This entry lists 3 T cell receptor beta chains sequenced from one sample in a study of T cell responses to AZD1222 COVID-19 vaccine. Some clones are missing from TCRdb's copy, which holds only in-frame ones; the method was immunoSEQ multiplex PCR. The repertoire holds 120,000 to 150,000 clones, with approximately 88% as singletons. Sequenced material: peripheral blood, taken on day 0 of MenACWY control vaccination. These receptors originate from an adult in good health.

J is TRBJ2-3 and V is TRBV5-4, with D perhaps TRBD1 or TRBD2 (5 bases each). The CDR3 has 15 residues. CDR1 and CDR2 from the germline V gene are SGHNT and YYREEE (reference sequence). The V gene lost 2 bases and the J gene lost 1 base, with 11 bases spanning the gap. The CDR3 region has the DNA TGTGCCAGCAGCTTCTCTAGGGGAGGCACAGATACGCAGTATTTT. It encodes CASSFSRGGTDTQYF.

The chain links TRBV7-9 to TRBJ2-7; D unresolved. Trimming cost V 0 bases and J 5 bases, with 8 bases left between them. Germline CDR1 SEHNR, CDR2 FQNEAQ (reference sequence). The CDR3 totals 13 residues. The CDR3 DNA reads TGTGCCAGCAGCTTAGCGCATGGGGACGAGCAGTACTTC. Its translation is CASSLAHGDEQYF.

V gene TRBV4-3 combines with J gene TRBJ2-3; D may be TRBD2 (6 bases). This CDR3 is built from 17 residues. V was trimmed by 0 bases and J by 3 bases, leaving 16 bases between them. The germline V gene has CDR1 LGHNA and CDR2 YSLEER. The CDR3 nucleotides read TGCGCCAGCAGCCAAGATTTCAGTGTTGGGGGGACAGATACGCAGTATTTT. Encoded protein: CASSQDFSVGGTDTQYF.